The rows below give T cell receptor beta chains drawn from one sample of a study of cytomegalovirus exposure and HLA in healthy donors. Here immunoSEQ multiplex PCR was the method, and the copy in TCRdb shows in-frame clones only, minus some. Counted here are fewer than 200,000 clones, 80% occurring once; the ten biggest clones make up roughly 9.7%. Sequencing was done on a sample of PBMCs. These receptors were collected from a young man in good health and CMV-seropositive. Both conserved end residues are part of each CDR3. The D gene is left open where the match is weak. Rows may omit the clone size; those that give it use once, few, many or a size class.

clone_size	cdr3_length	v_call	j_call	d_call	cdr3_nt	cdr3_aa
NA	14	TRBV9	TRBJ1-1	NA	TGTGCCAGCAGCGTAGTTGGGGCCAGCGCTGAAGCTTTCTTT	CASSVVGASAEAFF
once	14	TRBV7-2	TRBJ1-3	NA	TGTGCCAGCAGCTTACTAGACAGTGGAAACACCATATATTTT	CASSLLDSGNTIYF
NA	16	TRBV14	TRBJ1-1	NA	TGTGCCAGCAGCCAAGCCAGGCGGGGATTGGGCACTGAAGCTTTCTTT	CASSQARRGLGTEAFF
NA	20	TRBV4-1	TRBJ1-6	NA	TGCGCCAGCAGCCAAAGCCCGTTGCAGGTCGAGAGCTCCTATAATTCACCCCTCCACTTT	CASSQSPLQVESSYNSPLHF
NA	15	TRBV11-2	TRBJ2-7	TRBD1	TGTGCCAGCAGCTTAGCAGGACAGGGATTGAGGGAGCAGTACTTC	CASSLAGQGLREQYF
NA	14	TRBV6-5	TRBJ2-3	NA	TGTGCCAGCAGTCCCGCGAGGGGGACAGATACGCAGTATTTT	CASSPARGTDTQYF
once	12	TRBV2	TRBJ2-3	NA	TGTGCCAGCACAGAAAACGAAGATACGCAGTATTTT	CASTENEDTQYF
NA	15	TRBV7-2	TRBJ2-5	TRBD2	TGTGCCAGCAGCTTTCAAGCGGGGGGGCAGGAGATCCAGTACTTC	CASSFQAGGQEIQYF
NA	18	TRBV10-3	TRBJ2-6	TRBD1	TGTGCCATCAGTGAACCGGGACAGGGTATTTCTGGGGCCAACGTCCTGACTTTC	CAISEPGQGISGANVLTF
NA	15	TRBV19	TRBJ1-5	TRBD1	TGTGCCAGTAGTATAAGGACAGGGGTCCTTGGGGCCCAGCATTTT	CASSIRTGVLGAQHF
NA	14	TRBV29-1	TRBJ2-7	TRBD1	TGCAGCGTTGATAGGGGACAGGGGGGCTACGAGCAGTACTTC	CSVDRGQGGYEQYF
NA	11	TRBV30	TRBJ2-1	NA	TGTGCCTGTGGCAGGGACAATGAGCAGTTCTTC	CACGRDNEQFF
NA	15	TRBV9	TRBJ1-6	NA	TGTGCCAGCAGCGTAGACGGCAGGGATAATTCACCCCTCCACTTT	CASSVDGRDNSPLHF
NA	13	TRBV11-2	TRBJ2-3	NA	TGTGCCAGCAGCTCTCAGGGCACAGATACGCAGTATTTT	CASSSQGTDTQYF
NA	15	TRBV4-3	TRBJ2-1	TRBD2	TGCGCCAGCAGTCCCGGGACTAGCTCTAACAATGAGCAGTTCTTC	CASSPGTSSNNEQFF
once	16	TRBV7-9	TRBJ2-3	NA	TGTGCCAGCAGCTTCGCGGACAGAGTTAGCACAGATACGCAGTATTTT	CASSFADRVSTDTQYF
NA	16	TRBV27	TRBJ2-1	TRBD1	TGTGCCAGCAGTTTGTTAGGGGGCGCCGCCTACAATGAGCAGTTCTTC	CASSLLGGAAYNEQFF
NA	13	TRBV15	TRBJ1-1	NA	TGTGCCACCAGCCAAGGACTGTCTGATGGAGCTTTCTTT	CATSQGLSDGAFF
NA	15	TRBV5-1	TRBJ2-7	TRBD1	TGCGCCAGCAGCTTGGCCCTGGGACAGGGCACCGAGCAGTACTTC	CASSLALGQGTEQYF
NA	13	TRBV9	TRBJ2-3	NA	TGTGCCAGCAACCTTCCGACGGAGGATACGCGGTATTTT	CASNLPTEDTRYF
NA	14	TRBV29-1	TRBJ2-7	NA	TGCAGCGTCACGGAACAGGGTAATTGGAAGGAGCAGTACTTC	CSVTEQGNWKEQYF